The clone carrying this T cell receptor (beta chain) was seen repeatedly, ten times or more. As yet, its antigen is unknown. The read ends 3 residues before the CDR3 terminus; that terminus is restored from the germline J gene. Germline CDR1 KGHSH, CDR2 LQKENI. The ends were cut back, 0 bases at V and 7 bases at J, with 21 bases in the middle. The CDR3 totals 17 residues. These data belong to a study of T cell clonality in common variable immunodeficiency. Overall study results and limits: Compared with healthy controls, CVID subjects showed increased TCRbeta clonality, mostly in about a third. Shared TCRbeta clones were fewer between CVID subjects than controls.

TCRdb keeps only in-frame clones here, not all; method: immunoSEQ multiplex PCR. The sample shows fewer than 75,000 clones, none of them appearing just once. Each donor provided about 4.5 to 9 ml of heparinized whole blood. The sequencing sample was made of peripheral blood mononuclear cells. This clonotype was obtained from a person aged 18 to 70 in good health. The chain couples TRBV18 to TRBJ1-1; possible D gene TRBD1, 5 bases. The covered CDR3 bases are TGTGCCAGCTCACCACCGGGTCTTTCAGGGAAGGGGAGTGAA. This gives the protein CASSPPGLSGKGSE. The whole CDR3 protein reads CASSPPGLSGKGSEAFF.